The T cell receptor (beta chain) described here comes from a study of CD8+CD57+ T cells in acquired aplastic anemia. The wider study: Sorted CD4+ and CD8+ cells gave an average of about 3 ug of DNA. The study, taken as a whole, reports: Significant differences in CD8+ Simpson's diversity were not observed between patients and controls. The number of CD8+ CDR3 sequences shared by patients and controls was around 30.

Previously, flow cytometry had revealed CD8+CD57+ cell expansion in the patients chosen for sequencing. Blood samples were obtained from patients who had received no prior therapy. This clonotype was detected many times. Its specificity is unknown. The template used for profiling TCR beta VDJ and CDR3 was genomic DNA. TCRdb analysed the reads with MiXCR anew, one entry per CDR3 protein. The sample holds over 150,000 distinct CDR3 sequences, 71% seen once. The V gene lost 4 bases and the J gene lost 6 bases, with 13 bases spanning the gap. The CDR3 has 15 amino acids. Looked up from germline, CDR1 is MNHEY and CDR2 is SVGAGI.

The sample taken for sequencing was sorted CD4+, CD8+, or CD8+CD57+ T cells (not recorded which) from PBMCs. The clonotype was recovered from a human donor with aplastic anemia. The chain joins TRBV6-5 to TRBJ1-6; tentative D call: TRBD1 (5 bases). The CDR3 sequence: CASSSWDWVNSPLHF. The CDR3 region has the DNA TGTGCCAGCAGTTCCTGGGACTGGGTTAATTCACCCCTCCACTTT.